This T cell receptor beta chain was identified in a study of immune evolution from preneoplasia to lung adenocarcinoma. The CDR3 runs to 13 residues. Looked up from germline, CDR1 is SGHAT and CDR2 is FQDESV (reference sequence). With 5 bases clipped from V and 7 bases from J, the junction kept 6 bases outside the gene matches. The repertoire was sequenced with immunoSEQ multiplex PCR; TCRdb's copy has only in-frame clones and lacks some. The data hold about 9,500 clones, with around 75% observed a single time. Two lung cancer pathologists independently confirmed each histologic diagnosis. Nucleic acids came from premalignant or tumor cells enriched by macro-dissection. Broader study findings: Normal lung had the highest top T cell clone frequencies.

Comment on this clone: Its antigen is unidentified.

The sample comprised FFPE minimally invasive lung adenocarcinoma tissue. The sequence came from a donor at least 70 years old with lung adenocarcinoma. This chain connects TRBV11-1 to TRBJ2-7; the match to TRBD1 covers 9 bases. The DNA for the CDR3 is TGTGCCAGCAGCGAGGACAGGGGTGGGGAGCAGTACTTC. Translating gives CASSEDRGGEQYF.